This T cell receptor beta chain emerged from a study of T cells in Graves' hyperthyroidism and ophthalmopathy. Broader study findings: Ophthalmopathy was predicted by the model a median of approximately 6.6 months ahead of onset.

TCR beta CDR3 regions were amplified from RNA transcripts. The primer set for the first-round RT-PCR of the TCR CDR3 was HTBI. TCRdb fed the multiplex PCR reads into MiXCR, producing one record per CDR3 protein. The sample includes a few hundred thousand distinct CDR3 sequences, 15% to 20% seen only once; the top ten take less than 20%. For this clonotype: The antigen is unknown.

Germline lookup yields CDR1 SGHAT and CDR2 FQNNGV. J gave up 6 bases and V 3 bases, and 13 bases lay outside the gene matches. The length of the CDR3 is 18 residues. Pregnant or lactating patients were excluded, as were those with uncontrolled infection or other autoimmune disease. The sequence was obtained from a woman aged 40 to 49 with Graves' ophthalmopathy. Sequenced: blood. V gene TRBV11-2 combines with J gene TRBJ2-7; 14 bases map to TRBD2. In DNA form, the CDR3 reads TGTGCCAGCAGCTTCCTTCCGGGACTAGCGGGAGAAGGGGGCGAGCAGTACTTC. Amino acid sequence: CASSFLPGLAGEGGEQYF. The full variable domain, in which reference TRBV11-2 and TRBJ2-7 provide the parts outside the CDR3, is EAGVAQSPRYKIIEKRQSVAFWCNPISGHATLYWYQQILGQGPKLLIQFQNNGVVDDSQLPKDRFSAERLKGVDSTLKIQPAKLEDSAVYLCASSFLPGLAGEGGEQYFGPGTRLTVT.